This T cell receptor (beta chain) was found in a study of siplizumab effects on memory and regulatory T cells. Sequenced by immunoSEQ multiplex PCR; TCRdb stores in-frame clones only, minus some. The sample holds about 52,000 clones, 95% to 97% seen once. General study results and limits: Suppressive function of proliferating Tregs from siplizumab cultures was not confirmed. Of the proliferating CD4+ or CD8+ clones, roughly 75-97% lacked a naive or memory phenotype that could be assigned. Siplizumab significantly decreased alloreactive sequences from unstimulated CD4+ memory cells.

V was pared by 8 bases and J by 10 bases, with 11 bases between. The V gene's germline CDR1 is LNHDA and CDR2 SQIVND (reference sequence). This CDR3 is built from 10 residues. Note on this clone: Its antigen is unknown.

Sequencing input: naive CD4+ T cells sorted from blood. The clonotype was recovered from a human donor in good health. The chain carries TRBV19 and TRBJ1-1, with TRBD1 as a possible D gene (6 bases). CDR3 DNA: TGTGCCAGTGGTGACAGGAGAGCTTTCTTT. Amino acid sequence: CASGDRRAFF.